This T cell receptor beta chain comes out of a study of CD8+ T cells in alopecia areata. For the study at large: The study gave treated patients oral tofacitinib at 5 to 10 mg twice daily.

After isolation, RNA underwent reverse transcription to generate cDNA as the sequencing template. Only in-frame clones appear in the TCRdb table, and some are missing; sequencing was by immunoSEQ multiplex PCR. This table holds approximately 120,000 clones, roughly 55% found once. This sample's treatment: oral pan-JAK inhibitor, 5-10 mg twice daily. This clone was counted once. Trimming cost V 4 bases and J 7 bases; bases outside gene matches: 8. The length of the CDR3 is 14 residues. CDR1 and CDR2 from the germline V gene are SGDLS and YYNGEE. This specimen consisted of CD4+ T cells sorted from blood, obtained at week 4, from a patient treated with tofacitinib. The source of this sequence is a human donor with alopecia areata. The V call is TRBV9, the J call TRBJ1-1; 9 positions match TRBD1. The CDR3 DNA sequence: TGTGCCAGCAGCACCCGACAGGGGGTAAGTGAAGCTTTCTTT. This sequence encodes CASSTRQGVSEAFF.